The present entry profiles one T cell receptor (beta chain) with its context. What it recognizes is unknown. These data come from a study of beta chain features in type 1 diabetes. About the research overall: Regarding age, gender and cell yields, patients proved similar to healthy donors.

What was sequenced were expressed TCRB transcripts, since all of the isolated RNA had been reverse transcribed. Naive, central memory and regulatory T cell samples averaged around 3.9 million immunoSEQ reads each. Assay used: immunoSEQ multiplex PCR; TCRdb lists only in-frame clones, some missing. The sample lists roughly 180,000 clones; 7.5% to 8.5% were seen once. Points from the study as a whole: For Type 1 diabetes patients, all four CD4+ subsets carried TCRB CDR3s that were moderately but significantly shorter. Whether HLA type affects TCRB rearrangement stayed undetermined in the present work.

This CDR3 contains 14 residues. CDR1 is SGHDT, CDR2 YYEEEE, per germline. V shed 3 bases and J 2 bases; nucleotides not matched to a gene: 4. The source is a man aged 18 to 29 with type 1 diabetes. Sequencing used central memory CD4+ T cells from blood. The chain joins TRBV5-6 to TRBJ2-7; 8 positions match TRBD2. The CDR3 bases are TGTGCCAGCAGCTGGGGGACTAGTACCTACGAGCAGTACTTC. It codes for CASSWGTSTYEQYF.